This T cell receptor (beta chain) appears in the sequencing data of a study of T-cell reconstitution after alpha-beta-depleted transplantation in children. Study-level findings and limits: Reports say that about two months after transplant, the alpha-beta T cells came out of several hundred graft clones that had expanded. The main origin of T-cell counts and diversity one year after transplant was newly produced T cells. TCRbeta diversity was high at day 60 in some patients (a result of surviving recipient T cells and thymic progenitors).

With regard to this clonotype: Its target is not known.

V dropped 4 bases and J dropped 4; count of bases not matched to a gene: 10. The CDR3 has 16 amino acids. Germline CDR1 SGHTA, CDR2 FQGNSA. Researchers prepared the TCRbeta library using unique molecular identifiers, the study reports. In TCRdb, the PCR reads were re-called with MiXCR into one record per CDR3 protein. There are around 30,000 distinct CDR3 sequences in the sample; roughly 6.7% occur only once, and 27% lies in the top ten. The source of this sequence is a child younger than two who had a stem cell transplant for acute myeloid leukemia, so the T cells may come from the graft donor. This material consisted of peripheral blood, taken 60 days after TCRalphabeta/CD19-depleted stem cell transplant. This chain links TRBV7-2 with TRBJ2-5; TRBD2 matches 9 bases. CDR3 loop: CASSYRGSGRRETQYF. In DNA, the CDR3 is TGTGCCAGCAGCTACCGTGGGAGCGGGAGGCGAGAGACCCAGTACTTC.